The table lists the clone carrying this T cell receptor beta chain with many counts. Relying on iRepertoire HTBI primers and Arm-PCR of CDR3 regions, the team built TCR beta libraries. In TCRdb, the multiplex PCR reads were re-called with MiXCR into one record per CDR3 protein. The sample has hundreds of thousands of distinct CDR3 sequences, roughly 15% seen once. This entry comes from a study of regulatory T cells in long-lasting Graves disease. Time point: newly diagnosed GD, antithyroid drugs for less than 3 months. The TCR library was made from RNA that had been extracted from PBMCs in TRIzol. Germline V lookup: CDR1 SEHNR, CDR2 FQNEAQ (reference sequence). The V gene lost 7 bases and the J gene lost 3 bases, with 15 bases spanning the gap. The CDR3 is made up of 14 amino acids. The sample was also reused in another study, on T cells in Graves' hyperthyroidism and ophthalmopathy.

The material sequenced was peripheral blood mononuclear cells (PBMCs), taken at new diagnosis, from a patient treated with antithyroid drugs. The rearrangement joins TRBV7-9 to TRBJ2-5; the D gene could be TRBD1 or TRBD2 (5 bases each). The receptor's source is a woman between 25 and 40 years old with Graves disease. Written as DNA, the CDR3 is TGTGCCAGCACCCAAGGGACGGAGAAAGAGACCCAGTACTTC. This sequence encodes CASTQGTEKETQYF.